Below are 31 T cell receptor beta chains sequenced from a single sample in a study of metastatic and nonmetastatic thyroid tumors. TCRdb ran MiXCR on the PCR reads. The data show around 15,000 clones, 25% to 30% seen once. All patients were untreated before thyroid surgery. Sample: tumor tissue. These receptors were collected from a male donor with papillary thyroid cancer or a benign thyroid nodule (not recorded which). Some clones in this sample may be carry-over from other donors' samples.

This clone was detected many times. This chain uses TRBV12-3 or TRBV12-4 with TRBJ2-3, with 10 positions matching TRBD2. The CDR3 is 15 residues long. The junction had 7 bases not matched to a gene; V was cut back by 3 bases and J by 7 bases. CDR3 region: CASSFPASGRNTQYF. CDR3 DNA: TGTGCCAGCAGTTTCCCGGCTAGCGGGAGAAATACGCAGTATTTT.

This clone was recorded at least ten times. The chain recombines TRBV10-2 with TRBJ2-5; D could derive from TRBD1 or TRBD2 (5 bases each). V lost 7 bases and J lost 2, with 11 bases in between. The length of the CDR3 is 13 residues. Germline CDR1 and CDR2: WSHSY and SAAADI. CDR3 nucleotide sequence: TGCGCCAGCACCGGGACCAGTCAAGAGACCCAGTACTTC. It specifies CASTGTSQETQYF.

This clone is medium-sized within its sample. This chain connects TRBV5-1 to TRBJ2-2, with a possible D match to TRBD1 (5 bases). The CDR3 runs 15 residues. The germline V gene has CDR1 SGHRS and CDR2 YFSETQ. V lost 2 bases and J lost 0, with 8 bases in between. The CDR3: CASSFIGANTGELFF. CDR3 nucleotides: TGCGCCAGCAGCTTTATAGGGGCGAACACCGGGGAGCTGTTTTTT.

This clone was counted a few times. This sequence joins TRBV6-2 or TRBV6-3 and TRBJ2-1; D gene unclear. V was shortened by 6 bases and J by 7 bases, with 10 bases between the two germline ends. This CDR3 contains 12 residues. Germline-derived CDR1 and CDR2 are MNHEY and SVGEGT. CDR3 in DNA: TGTGCCAGCAGAAACCCGGTAAATGAGCAGTTCTTC. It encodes CASRNPVNEQFF.

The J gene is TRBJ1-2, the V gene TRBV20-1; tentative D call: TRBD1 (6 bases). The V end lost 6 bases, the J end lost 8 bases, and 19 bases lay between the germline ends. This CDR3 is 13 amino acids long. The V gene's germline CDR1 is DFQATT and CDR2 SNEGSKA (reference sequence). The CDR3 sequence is CSATTGGDRGYTF. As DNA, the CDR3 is TGCAGTGCCACGACAGGAGGTGATAGGGGCTACACCTTC.

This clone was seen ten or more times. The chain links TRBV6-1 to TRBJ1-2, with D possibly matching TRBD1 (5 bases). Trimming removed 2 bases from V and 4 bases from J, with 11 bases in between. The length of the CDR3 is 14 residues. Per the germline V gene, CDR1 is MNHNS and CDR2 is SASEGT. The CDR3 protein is CASSEIGGGYGYTF. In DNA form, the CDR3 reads TGTGCCAGCAGTGAAATCGGGGGGGGCTATGGCTACACCTTC.

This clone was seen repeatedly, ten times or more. This CDR3 reads CASSQPGTKNYGYTF. In nucleotides, the CDR3 is TGTGCCAGCAGCCAGCCCGGGACAAAGAACTATGGCTACACCTTC. This rearrangement joins TRBV3-1 to TRBJ1-2; tentative D call: TRBD1 (6 bases). Germline loops: CDR1 LGHDT, CDR2 YNNKEL (reference sequence). The CDR3 loop spans 15 amino acids. The ends were cut back, 3 bases at V and 2 bases at J, with 13 bases in the middle.

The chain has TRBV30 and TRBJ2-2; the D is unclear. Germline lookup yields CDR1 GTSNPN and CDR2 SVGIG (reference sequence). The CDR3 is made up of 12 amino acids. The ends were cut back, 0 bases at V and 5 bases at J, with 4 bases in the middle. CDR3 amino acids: CAWSVRTGELFF. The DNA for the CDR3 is TGTGCCTGGAGTGTACGGACCGGGGAGCTGTTTTTT.

The DNA for the CDR3 is TGCAGTGCCCCCGTGCTAGCGGGGTCCCGTCGCACAGATACGCAGTATTTT. Its protein product is CSAPVLAGSRRTDTQYF. V is TRBV20-1 and J is TRBJ2-3; TRBD2 matches 9 bases. In germline, CDR1 is DFQATT, CDR2 SNEGSKA (reference sequence). The CDR3 loop spans 17 amino acids. With V trimmed by 6 bases and J by 1 base, 14 bases remained unmatched.

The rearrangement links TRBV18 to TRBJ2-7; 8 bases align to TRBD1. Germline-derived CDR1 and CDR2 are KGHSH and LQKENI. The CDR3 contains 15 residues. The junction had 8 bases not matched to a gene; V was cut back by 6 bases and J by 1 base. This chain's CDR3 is CASSLGTGVSYEQYF. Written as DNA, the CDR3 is TGTGCCAGCTCGCTGGGGACAGGTGTATCCTACGAGCAGTACTTC. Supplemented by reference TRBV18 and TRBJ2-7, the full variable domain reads NAGVMQNPRHLVRRRGQEARLRCSPMKGHSHVYWYRQLPEEGLKFMVYLQKENIIDESGMPKERFSAEFPKEGPSILRIQQVVRGDSAAYFCASSLGTGVSYEQYFGPGTRLTVT.

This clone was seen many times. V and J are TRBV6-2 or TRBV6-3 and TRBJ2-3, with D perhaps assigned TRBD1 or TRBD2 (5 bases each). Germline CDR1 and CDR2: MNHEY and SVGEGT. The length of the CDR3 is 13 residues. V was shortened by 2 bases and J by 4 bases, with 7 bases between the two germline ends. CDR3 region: CASSYGGADTQYF. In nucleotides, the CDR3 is TGTGCCAGCAGTTACGGGGGAGCAGATACGCAGTATTTT.

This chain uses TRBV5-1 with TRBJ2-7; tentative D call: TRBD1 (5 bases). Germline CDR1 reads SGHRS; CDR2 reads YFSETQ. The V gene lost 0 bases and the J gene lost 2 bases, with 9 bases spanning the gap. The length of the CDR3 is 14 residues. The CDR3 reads CASSLDRSAYEQYF. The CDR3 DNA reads TGCGCCAGCAGCTTGGACAGGAGTGCCTACGAGCAGTACTTC.

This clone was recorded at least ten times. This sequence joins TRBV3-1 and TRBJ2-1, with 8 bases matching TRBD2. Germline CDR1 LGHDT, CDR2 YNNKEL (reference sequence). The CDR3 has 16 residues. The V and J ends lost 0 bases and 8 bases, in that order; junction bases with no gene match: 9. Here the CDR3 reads CASSQEASGSWDEQFF. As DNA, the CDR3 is TGTGCCAGCAGCCAAGAGGCTAGCGGGTCCTGGGATGAGCAGTTCTTC.

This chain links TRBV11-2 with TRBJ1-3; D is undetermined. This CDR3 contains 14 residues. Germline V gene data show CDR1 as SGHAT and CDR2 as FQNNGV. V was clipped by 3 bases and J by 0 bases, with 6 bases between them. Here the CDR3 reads CASSFASSGNTIYF. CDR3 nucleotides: TGTGCCAGCAGCTTCGCTAGCTCTGGAAACACCATATATTTT.

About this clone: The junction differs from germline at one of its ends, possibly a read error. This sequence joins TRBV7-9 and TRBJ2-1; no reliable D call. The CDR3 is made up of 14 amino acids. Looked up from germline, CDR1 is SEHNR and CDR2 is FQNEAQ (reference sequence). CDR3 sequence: CARSLAGTLREQFF. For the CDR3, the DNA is TGTGCCAGGAGCTTAGCAGGTACTCTCAGAGAGCAGTTCTTC.

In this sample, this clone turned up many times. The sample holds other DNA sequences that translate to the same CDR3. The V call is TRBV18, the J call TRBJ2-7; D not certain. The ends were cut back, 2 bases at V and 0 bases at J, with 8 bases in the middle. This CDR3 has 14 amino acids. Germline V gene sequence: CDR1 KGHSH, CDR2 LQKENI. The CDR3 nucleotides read TGTGCCAGCTCACCAGAGACATCCTCCTACGAGCAGTACTTC. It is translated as CASSPETSSYEQYF.

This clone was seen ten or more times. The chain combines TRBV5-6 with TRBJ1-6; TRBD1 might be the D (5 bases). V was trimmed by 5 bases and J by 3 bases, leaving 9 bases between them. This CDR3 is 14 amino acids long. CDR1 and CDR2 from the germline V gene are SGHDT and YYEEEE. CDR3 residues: CASRGRLYNSPLHF. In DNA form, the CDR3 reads TGTGCCAGCAGGGGACGGCTCTATAATTCACCCCTCCACTTT.

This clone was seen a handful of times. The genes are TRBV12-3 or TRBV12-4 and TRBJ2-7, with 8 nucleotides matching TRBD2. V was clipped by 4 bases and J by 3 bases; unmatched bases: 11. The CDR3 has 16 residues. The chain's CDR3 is CASSSEGTRDGYEQYF. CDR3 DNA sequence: TGTGCCAGCAGTTCGGAAGGGACTAGAGATGGCTACGAGCAGTACTTC.

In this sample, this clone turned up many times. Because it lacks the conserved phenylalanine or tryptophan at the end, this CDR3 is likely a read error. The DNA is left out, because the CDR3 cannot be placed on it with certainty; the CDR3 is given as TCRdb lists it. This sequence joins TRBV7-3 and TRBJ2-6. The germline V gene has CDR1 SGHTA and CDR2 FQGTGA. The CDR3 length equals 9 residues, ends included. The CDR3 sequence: CASIGVLTS.

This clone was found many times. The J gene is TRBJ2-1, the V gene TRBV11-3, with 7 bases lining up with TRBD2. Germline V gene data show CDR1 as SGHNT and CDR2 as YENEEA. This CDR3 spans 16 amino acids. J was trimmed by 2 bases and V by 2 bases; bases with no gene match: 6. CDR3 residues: CASSLNRGGTYNEQFF. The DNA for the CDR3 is TGTGCCAGCAGCTTAAATCGCGGGGGTACCTACAATGAGCAGTTCTTC. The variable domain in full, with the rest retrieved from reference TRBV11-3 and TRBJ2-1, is EAGVVQSPRYKIIEKKQPVAFWCNPISGHNTLYWYLQNLGQGPELLIRYENEEAVDDSQLPKDRFSAERLKGVDSTLKIQPAELGDSAVYLCASSLNRGGTYNEQFFGPGTRLTVL.

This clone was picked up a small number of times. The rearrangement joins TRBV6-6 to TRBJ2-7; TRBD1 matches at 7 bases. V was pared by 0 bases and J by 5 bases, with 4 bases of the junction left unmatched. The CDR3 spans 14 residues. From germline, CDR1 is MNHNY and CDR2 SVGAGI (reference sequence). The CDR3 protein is CASSYSRDSHEQYF. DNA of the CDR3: TGTGCCAGCAGTTACTCTCGGGACAGCCACGAGCAGTACTTC.

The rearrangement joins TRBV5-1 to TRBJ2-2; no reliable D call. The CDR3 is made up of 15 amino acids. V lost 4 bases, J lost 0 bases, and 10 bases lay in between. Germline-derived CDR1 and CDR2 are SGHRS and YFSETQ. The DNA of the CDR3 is TGCGCCAGCAGCCCGTATAACCCGAACACCGGGGAGCTGTTTTTT. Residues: CASSPYNPNTGELFF.

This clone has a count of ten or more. Here the CDR3 DNA reads TGTGCCAGCAGGAGATCCCGGGACTTGTCCTACAATGAGCAGTTCTTC. It translates to CASRRSRDLSYNEQFF. The chain employs TRBV6-1 and TRBJ2-1; D is possibly TRBD2 (6 bases). From germline, CDR1 is MNHNS and CDR2 SASEGT. The CDR3 contains 16 residues. V lost 6 bases to trimming and J lost 1 base, with 16 bases between them.

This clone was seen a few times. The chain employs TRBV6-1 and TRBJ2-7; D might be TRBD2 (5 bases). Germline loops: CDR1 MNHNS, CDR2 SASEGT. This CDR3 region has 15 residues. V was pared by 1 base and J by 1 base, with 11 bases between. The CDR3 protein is CASSEVSGTSYEQYF. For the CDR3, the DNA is TGTGCCAGCAGTGAAGTAAGCGGCACATCCTACGAGCAGTACTTC.

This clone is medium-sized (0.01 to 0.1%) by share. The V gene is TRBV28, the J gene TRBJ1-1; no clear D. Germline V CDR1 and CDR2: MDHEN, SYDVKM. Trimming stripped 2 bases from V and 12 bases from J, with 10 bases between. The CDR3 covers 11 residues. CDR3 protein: CASSLRRRTFF. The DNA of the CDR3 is TGTGCCAGCAGTTTAAGGCGCCGGACTTTCTTT.

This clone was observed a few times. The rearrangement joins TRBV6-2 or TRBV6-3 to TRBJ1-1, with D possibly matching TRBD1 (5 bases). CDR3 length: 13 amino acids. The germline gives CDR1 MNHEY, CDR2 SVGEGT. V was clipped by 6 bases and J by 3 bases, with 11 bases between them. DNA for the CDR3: TGTGCCAGCAGACCTGACAGCCACACTGAAGCTTTCTTT. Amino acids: CASRPDSHTEAFF.

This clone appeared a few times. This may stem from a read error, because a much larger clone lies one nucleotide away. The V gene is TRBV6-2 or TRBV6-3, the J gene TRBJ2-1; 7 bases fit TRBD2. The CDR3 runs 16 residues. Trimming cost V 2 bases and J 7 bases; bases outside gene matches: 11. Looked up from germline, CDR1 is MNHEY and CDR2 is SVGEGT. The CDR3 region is CASSYLLAWGGNEQFF. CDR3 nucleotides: TGTGCCAGCAGTTACCTGCTAGCGTGGGGGGGTAATGAGCAGTTCTTC.

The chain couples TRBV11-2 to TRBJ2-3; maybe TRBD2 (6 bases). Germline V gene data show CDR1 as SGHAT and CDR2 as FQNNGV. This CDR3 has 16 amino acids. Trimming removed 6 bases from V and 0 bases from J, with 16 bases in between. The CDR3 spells CASSMAGFASTDTQYF. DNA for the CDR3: TGTGCCAGCAGTATGGCGGGGTTCGCTAGCACAGATACGCAGTATTTT.

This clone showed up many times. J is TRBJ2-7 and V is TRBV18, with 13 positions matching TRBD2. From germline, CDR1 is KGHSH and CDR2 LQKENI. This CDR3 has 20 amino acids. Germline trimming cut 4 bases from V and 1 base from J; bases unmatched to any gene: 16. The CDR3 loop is CASSLIWGSGLAGPSYEQYF. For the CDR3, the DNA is TGTGCCAGCTCACTCATATGGGGGTCGGGACTAGCGGGACCTTCCTACGAGCAGTACTTC.

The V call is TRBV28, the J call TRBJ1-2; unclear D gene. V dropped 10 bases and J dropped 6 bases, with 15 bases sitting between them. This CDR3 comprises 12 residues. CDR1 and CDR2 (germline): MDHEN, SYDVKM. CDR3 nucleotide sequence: TGTGCCATCCGCATCCCCGCCGATGGCTACACCTTC. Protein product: CAIRIPADGYTF.

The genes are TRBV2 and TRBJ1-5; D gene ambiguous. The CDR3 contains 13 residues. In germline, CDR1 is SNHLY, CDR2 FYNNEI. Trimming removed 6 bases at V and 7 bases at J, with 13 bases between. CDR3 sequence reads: CASRGESSQPQHF. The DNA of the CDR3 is TGTGCCAGCAGAGGAGAAAGCTCACAGCCCCAGCATTTT.